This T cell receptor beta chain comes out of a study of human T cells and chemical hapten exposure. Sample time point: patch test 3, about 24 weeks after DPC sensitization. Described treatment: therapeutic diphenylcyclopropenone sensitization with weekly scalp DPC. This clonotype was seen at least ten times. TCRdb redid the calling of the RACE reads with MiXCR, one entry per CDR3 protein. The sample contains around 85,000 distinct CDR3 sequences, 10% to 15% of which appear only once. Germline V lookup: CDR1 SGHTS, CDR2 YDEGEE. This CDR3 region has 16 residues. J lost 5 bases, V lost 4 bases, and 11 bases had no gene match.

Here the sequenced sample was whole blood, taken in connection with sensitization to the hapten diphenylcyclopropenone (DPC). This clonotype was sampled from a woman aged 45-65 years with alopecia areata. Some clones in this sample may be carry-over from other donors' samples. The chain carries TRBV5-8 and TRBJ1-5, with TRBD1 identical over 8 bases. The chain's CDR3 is CASSRTRTGNDQPQHF. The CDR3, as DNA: TGTGCCAGCAGCCGGACACGGACAGGGAACGATCAGCCCCAGCATTTT.